Sequencing of this TCR beta chain was carried out in a study of monozygotic twins with inflammatory bowel disease. The V gene's germline CDR1 is SGHDT and CDR2 YYEEEE. The CDR3 is made up of 15 amino acids. Reprocessing the 5' RACE reads, TCRdb reports a single entry for every CDR3 protein and omits DNA. The sample table sets out more than 300,000 distinct CDR3 sequences. The chain couples TRBV5-6 to TRBJ1-4; TCRdb's D call, TRBD1, is unchecked because there is no DNA. This receptor was identified in a human donor with ulcerative colitis or Crohn's disease, or a healthy co-twin of an affected twin (not recorded which). Material for sequencing was blood. CDR3 residues: CASSLVGQGREKLFF.